These T cell receptor beta chains were read from a single sample in a study of blood T cell repertoires in COVID-19. Only in-frame clones appear in the TCRdb table, and some are missing; sequencing was by immunoSEQ multiplex PCR. The data show 430,000 or so clones, with roughly 90% seen just once and 1.5% to 2% held by the top ten. The specimen was PBMCs or T cells enriched from blood (not recorded which). The receptors derive from a woman in her thirties or forties who had recovered from COVID-19. CDR3s include the opening cysteine and the closing phenylalanine or tryptophan. Size values are once, few and many counts, or a class for expanded clones, and some rows have none.

CDR3 protein: CANGGTNTGELFF; J gene: TRBJ2-2; clone size: once; V gene: TRBV7-9
CDR3 protein: CASSVVDSVGELFF; J gene: TRBJ2-2; clone size: .; V gene: TRBV9
CDR3 protein: CASSIWTGSNQPQHF; J gene: TRBJ1-5; clone size: once; V gene: TRBV19
CDR3 protein: CASRNRYNEQFF; J gene: TRBJ2-1; clone size: .; V gene: TRBV5-5
CDR3 protein: CASSSRTGSSEQYF; J gene: TRBJ2-7; clone size: .; V gene: TRBV27
CDR3 protein: CASRPNPSSYNEQFF; J gene: TRBJ2-1; clone size: once; V gene: TRBV7-6
CDR3 protein: CASKSTVKLFF; J gene: TRBJ1-4; clone size: .; V gene: TRBV12-3/TRBV12-4
CDR3 protein: CATSGGTRTTDTQYF; J gene: TRBJ2-3; clone size: once; V gene: TRBV15
CDR3 protein: CASSRRGDAGELFF; J gene: TRBJ2-2; clone size: .; V gene: TRBV18
CDR3 protein: CATQDRDQETQYF; J gene: TRBJ2-5; clone size: .; V gene: TRBV24-1
CDR3 protein: CASSYSAAPVDNEQFF; J gene: TRBJ2-1; clone size: .; V gene: TRBV6-5
CDR3 protein: CASSLGGHTEAFF; J gene: TRBJ1-1; clone size: .; V gene: TRBV11-3
CDR3 protein: CSASVGREHQPQHF; J gene: TRBJ1-5; clone size: few; V gene: TRBV20-1
CDR3 protein: CASSQEEAGGPRGEQFF; J gene: TRBJ2-1; clone size: .; V gene: TRBV4-2
CDR3 protein: CAISEGLANYNEQFF; J gene: TRBJ2-1; clone size: .; V gene: TRBV10-3
CDR3 protein: CASSFGRGTSYEQYF; J gene: TRBJ2-7; clone size: .; V gene: TRBV5-4
CDR3 protein: CASSRDGQPQHF; J gene: TRBJ1-5; clone size: .; V gene: TRBV7-2
CDR3 protein: CASSQPRSGDYPSYEQYF; J gene: TRBJ2-7; clone size: .; V gene: TRBV4-2
CDR3 protein: CASSQGWRVETQYF; J gene: TRBJ2-5; clone size: once; V gene: TRBV3-1/TRBV3-2
CDR3 protein: CSASPLSQGYTIYF; J gene: TRBJ1-3; clone size: few; V gene: TRBV20-1
CDR3 protein: CASSEERFSGNTIYF; J gene: TRBJ1-3; clone size: .; V gene: TRBV11-3
CDR3 protein: CASSRQGVSLRNTEAFF; J gene: TRBJ1-1; clone size: .; V gene: TRBV6-2/TRBV6-3
CDR3 protein: CASRTRLAGAPVGEQYF; J gene: TRBJ2-7; clone size: .; V gene: TRBV2
CDR3 protein: CASSFVTRGTDTQYF; J gene: TRBJ2-3; clone size: .; V gene: TRBV28
CDR3 protein: CASSRDSRNEKLFF; J gene: TRBJ1-4; clone size: .; V gene: TRBV27
CDR3 protein: CASSEGQQTRRYTF; J gene: TRBJ1-2; clone size: .; V gene: TRBV6-1
CDR3 protein: CASSQVSGEGYTF; J gene: TRBJ1-2; clone size: .; V gene: TRBV14
CDR3 protein: CASSYPPGGSGYTF; J gene: TRBJ1-2; clone size: .; V gene: TRBV6-6
CDR3 protein: CASGIATGGAGNTIYF; J gene: TRBJ1-3; clone size: .; V gene: TRBV12-5
CDR3 protein: CASSQKTGRMQYF; J gene: TRBJ2-7; clone size: .; V gene: TRBV3-1/TRBV3-2
CDR3 protein: CASSPSGWVIGGYTF; J gene: TRBJ1-2; clone size: .; V gene: TRBV7-9
CDR3 protein: CASVPEGQGNSPLHF; J gene: TRBJ1-6; clone size: .; V gene: TRBV2
CDR3 protein: CATSRDATGVYNEQFF; J gene: TRBJ2-1; clone size: .; V gene: TRBV15
CDR3 protein: CASSVAPQQGYYGYTF; J gene: TRBJ1-2; clone size: .; V gene: TRBV9
CDR3 protein: CASSYSSGRAWEQYF; J gene: TRBJ2-7; clone size: .; V gene: TRBV6-5
CDR3 protein: CASSLGGEGYTF; J gene: TRBJ1-2; clone size: once; V gene: TRBV12-3/TRBV12-4
CDR3 protein: CASSGTSGKEYNEQFF; J gene: TRBJ2-1; clone size: .; V gene: TRBV7-8
CDR3 protein: CASRNLAELTYEQYF; J gene: TRBJ2-7; clone size: .; V gene: TRBV6-5
CDR3 protein: CASSVTTSSYNEQFF; J gene: TRBJ2-1; clone size: .; V gene: TRBV9
CDR3 protein: CASRSDRMAPQHF; J gene: TRBJ1-5; clone size: .; V gene: TRBV27
CDR3 protein: CASSLDREEKLFF; J gene: TRBJ1-4; clone size: .; V gene: TRBV7-2
CDR3 protein: CASGLARTGNTEAFF; J gene: TRBJ1-1; clone size: .; V gene: TRBV12-5
CDR3 protein: CASSPSGRGYNEQFF; J gene: TRBJ2-1; clone size: .; V gene: TRBV14
CDR3 protein: CASSQTSGSYNEQFF; J gene: TRBJ2-1; clone size: .; V gene: TRBV2
CDR3 protein: CASSLVGLAGRDTQYF; J gene: TRBJ2-3; clone size: .; V gene: TRBV7-9
CDR3 protein: CASRSTGGADTGELFF; J gene: TRBJ2-2; clone size: .; V gene: TRBV7-9
CDR3 protein: CATSEGGTLNTEAFF; J gene: TRBJ1-1; clone size: .; V gene: TRBV24-1
CDR3 protein: CASSPRVLSNQPQHF; J gene: TRBJ1-5; clone size: .; V gene: TRBV6-5
CDR3 protein: CASSGQMNYGYTF; J gene: TRBJ1-2; clone size: .; V gene: TRBV5-1
CDR3 protein: CASSESPLYRLRAYTF; J gene: TRBJ1-2; clone size: few; V gene: TRBV2
CDR3 protein: CASTGGPYTEAFF; J gene: TRBJ1-1; clone size: .; V gene: TRBV19
CDR3 protein: CASSSVTRTYEQYF; J gene: TRBJ2-7; clone size: few; V gene: TRBV11-2
CDR3 protein: CASSYRSGSTQYF; J gene: TRBJ2-3; clone size: .; V gene: TRBV11-3
CDR3 protein: CASSPGHGNEQYF; J gene: TRBJ2-7; clone size: .; V gene: TRBV7-8
CDR3 protein: CASSQDPRQNYGYTF; J gene: TRBJ1-2; clone size: .; V gene: TRBV4-3
CDR3 protein: CAISGVEDGQPQHF; J gene: TRBJ1-5; clone size: .; V gene: TRBV10-3